A single TCR beta chain is shown here with its context. This sample was included in a study of blood T cell repertoires in COVID-19. The overall study: Samples representing acute and convalescent COVID-19 were sourced from the United States, Italy and Spain. Sources were T cells, B-cell-depleted T cells, or PBMCs; the material itself was cDNA or gDNA.

In the original analysis: From reference gene primer amplification, estimates of nucleated cell counts were derived. Sequencing used immunoSEQ multiplex PCR; TCRdb keeps in-frame clones, though not all of them. The V and J calls and clone size were taken over from that table, and D and trimming were inferred from the DNA. The sample has nearly 70,000 clones; roughly four fifths are singletons. Sequenced: peripheral blood. The receptor's source is an elderly woman with acute or convalescent COVID-19.

CDR3 nucleotides: TGTGCCTGGAGTGGTTGGGGAGGAGGCTACACCTTC. The encoded protein is CAWSGWGGGYTF. The chain has TRBV30 and TRBJ1-2; D is unclear. Germline V gene sequence: CDR1 GTSNPN, CDR2 SVGIG (reference sequence). The CDR3 loop spans 12 amino acids. Trimming removed 1 base from V and 8 bases from J, with 11 bases in between.